This TCR beta chain was recovered during a study of shared clonotypes between healthy human individuals. At the level of the study: Each donor contributed plates that comprised three CD4 naive, three CD4 memory, two CD8 naive and one CD8 memory. Study results and caveats: Relative to their counterparts shared across all four donors, non-shared clonotypes exhibited diminished generation probabilities.

Memory CD4+ cells were the fraction left after CD45RA+ naive selection. A remark on this clone: Antigen: not known.

The V end was cut by 1 base, the J end by 8 bases, with 18 bases between. Germline CDR1 is SGHTA and CDR2 is FQGNSA. The length of the CDR3 is 16 residues. Libraries were prepared by immunoSEQ multiplex PCR; TCRdb keeps only in-frame clonotypes and omits some of them. The repertoire holds more than 2 million clones, approximately 94% seen once, with about 0.13% in the top ten. The rearrangement joins TRBV7-2 to TRBJ2-1; D is uncertain. This clonotype was obtained from a man aged 18 to 35 in good health. Material: naive CD4+ T cells sorted from blood. Subset reported: CD45RA+ positively selected. The CDR3 loop is CASSLEWASNGDEQFF. CDR3 nucleotides: TGTGCCAGCAGCTTAGAGTGGGCCTCAAACGGCGATGAGCAGTTCTTC.